The 30 T cell receptor beta chains presented below share a single source sample, sequenced in a study of T-cell memory formation after mild COVID-19. TCRdb ran MiXCR on the 5' RACE reads and lists one entry per CDR3 protein. This table holds about 600,000 distinct CDR3 sequences, less than 25% found once. Material: PBMCs or a T cell subset sorted from them (not recorded which). The source is an adult woman who had mild COVID-19 (a few samples of this study predate the infection). Cell type and time point are not known.

This clonotype was observed a few times. The rearrangement links TRBV6-1 to TRBJ2-1, with TRBD1 matching over 10 bases. The V and J ends lost 0 bases and 4 bases, in that order; junction bases with no gene match: 3. The CDR3 runs 16 residues. The germline gives CDR1 MNHNS, CDR2 SASEGT. The CDR3 sequence: CASSEAGQGFYNEQFF. The CDR3 DNA sequence: TGTGCCAGCAGTGAAGCGGGACAGGGGTTTTACAATGAGCAGTTCTTC.

V and J are TRBV10-2 and TRBJ2-1; 11 bases are a match to TRBD2. Per the germline V gene, CDR1 is WSHSY and CDR2 is SAAADI. V lost 7 bases to trimming and J lost 7 bases; unmatched junction nucleotides: 12. This CDR3 region has 16 residues. The CDR3 nucleotides read TGCGCCAGCAATACCTACAGTAGCGGGAGGGAAAATGAGCAGTTCTTC. It codes for CASNTYSSGRENEQFF.

This clonotype was observed a few times. J is TRBJ1-1 and V is TRBV6-6; 8 nucleotides line up with TRBD1. Germline assignment: CDR1 MNHNY and CDR2 SVGAGI (reference sequence). The CDR3 runs to 12 residues. Trimming took 6 bases from V and 8 from J; bases not matched to a gene: 5. In DNA, the CDR3 is TGTGCCAGCAGAGACGGGACAGGCGAAGCTTTCTTT. Translating gives CASRDGTGEAFF.

This clonotype was picked up a small number of times. J is TRBJ2-7 and V is TRBV30; no firm D call. The germline V gene encodes CDR1 GTSNPN and CDR2 SVGIG (reference sequence). The CDR3 has 14 amino acids. V lost 2 bases and J 3 bases, leaving 14 bases between the germline ends. CDR3 protein: CAWSRPPGNYEQYF. CDR3 nucleotides: TGTGCCTGGAGTCGTCCTCCCGGCAACTACGAGCAGTACTTC.

In this sample, this clonotype turned up a few times. The V gene is TRBV20-1, the J gene TRBJ1-3; a possible D gene is TRBD1 (5 bases). CDR1 DFQATT and CDR2 SNEGSKA come from the germline V gene (reference sequence). CDR3 length: 17 amino acids. Trimming stripped 6 bases from V and 0 bases from J, with 21 bases between. The DNA for the CDR3 is TGCAGTGCCACTACCCGGGGGGGACTGATCTCTGGAAACACCATATATTTT. Protein: CSATTRGGLISGNTIYF.

This clonotype was seen a single time. The rearrangement joins TRBV27 to TRBJ1-2, with D perhaps matching TRBD1 (5 bases). V was clipped by 5 bases and J by 8 bases, with 15 bases between them. CDR3 length equals 13 residues. The germline V gene has CDR1 MNHEY and CDR2 SMNVEV (reference sequence). The DNA for the CDR3 is TGTGCCAGCAGTCCAAGGGGTGCTGGAGGCTACACCTTC. It codes for CASSPRGAGGYTF.

This sequence joins TRBV7-9 and TRBJ2-5, with 13 positions matching TRBD2. Unmatched junction bases numbered 11, after V lost 5 bases and J lost 5 bases. This CDR3 region has 17 residues. The germline gives CDR1 SEHNR, CDR2 FQNEAQ (reference sequence). This chain's CDR3 is CASSPGTSGTPWETQYF. In DNA, the CDR3 is TGTGCCAGCAGCCCAGGGACTAGCGGGACGCCCTGGGAGACCCAGTACTTC.

This clonotype was observed at least ten times. The chain recombines TRBV5-1 with TRBJ2-5, with 7 bases fitting TRBD2. There are 15 residues in the CDR3. Germline values: CDR1 SGHRS, CDR2 YFSETQ. The ends lost 0 bases at V and 3 bases at J; junction bases unmatched: 5. Here the CDR3 reads CASSLVASGKETQYF. DNA of the CDR3: TGCGCCAGCAGCTTGGTAGCTAGCGGTAAAGAGACCCAGTACTTC.

The chain carries TRBV7-8 and TRBJ2-1; 12 bases fit TRBD1. The CDR3 extends over 16 amino acids. V shed 4 bases, J shed 6 bases, and the junction held 7 bases outside the gene matches. CDR1 is SGHVS and CDR2 is FQNEAQ in the germline V gene. The CDR3 loop is CASSSPGQGARNEQFF. The CDR3 nucleotides are TGTGCCAGCAGCTCACCGGGACAGGGGGCTCGCAATGAGCAGTTCTTC.

This chain joins TRBV18 and TRBJ2-1, with no clear D. The CDR3 has 13 residues. The germline V gene encodes CDR1 KGHSH and CDR2 LQKENI. The ends were cut back, 1 base at V and 6 bases at J, with 7 bases in the middle. CDR3 nucleotide sequence: TGTGCCAGCTCACCACAACCTGTCAATGAGCAGTTCTTC. Protein sequence: CASSPQPVNEQFF.

The chain couples TRBV5-6 to TRBJ2-5, with TRBD1 identical over 7 bases. The V segment lost 4 bases and the J segment 4 bases; nucleotides outside the gene matches: 10. The CDR3 loop spans 15 amino acids. Germline CDR1 is SGHDT and CDR2 is YYEEEE. CDR3 protein: CASSTGQVRGETQYF. The CDR3 region has the DNA TGTGCCAGCAGCACAGGACAGGTTCGGGGAGAGACCCAGTACTTC.

This clonotype was picked up a small number of times. The chain joins TRBV20-1 to TRBJ2-7; TRBD2 matches 7 bases. The germline CDR1 and CDR2 sequences are DFQATT and SNEGSKA (reference sequence). The trim removed 6 bases at V and 5 bases at J, leaving 10 bases unmatched. The CDR3 loop spans 13 amino acids. CDR3 sequence: CSATRGLGDEQYF. The CDR3 DNA reads as TGCAGTGCAACCCGCGGACTAGGGGACGAGCAGTACTTC.

The chain uses TRBV24-1 and TRBJ2-7; the D call may be TRBD1 or TRBD2 (5 bases each). Between the trimmed V and J ends, which lost 9 bases and 3 bases, there was a span of 26 bases. This CDR3 contains 17 residues. Looked up from germline, CDR1 is KGHDR and CDR2 is SFDVKD. The CDR3 sequence: CATLVVTGTNRNYEQYF. The CDR3 DNA reads as TGTGCCACCTTGGTGGTGACCGGGACGAATAGGAACTACGAGCAGTACTTC.

This clonotype appeared a few times. This chain uses TRBV20-1 with TRBJ1-1; 7 nucleotides agree with TRBD1. Unmatched junction bases numbered 6, after V lost 3 bases and J lost 2 bases. The CDR3 consists of 14 residues. Germline CDR1 is DFQATT and CDR2 is SNEGSKA (reference sequence). The CDR3 DNA reads TGCAGTGCTAGCGAAGGGACAGCCAACACTGAAGCTTTCTTT. It is translated as CSASEGTANTEAFF.

The chain joins TRBV7-9 to TRBJ1-1; TRBD1 might be the D (6 bases). The CDR3 covers 14 residues. Per the germline V gene, CDR1 is SEHNR and CDR2 is FQNEAQ (reference sequence). Trimming left V 4 bases short and J 2 bases short, with 11 bases between. Written as DNA, the CDR3 is TGTGCCAGCAGCTCCTTCAGGGGAAACACTGAAGCTTTCTTT. It translates to CASSSFRGNTEAFF. The entire variable domain, with the rest obtained from reference TRBV7-9 and TRBJ1-1, is as follows: DTGVSQNPRHKITKRGQNVTFRCDPISEHNRLYWYRQTLGQGPEFLTYFQNEAQLEKSRLLSDRFSAERPKGSFSTLEIQRTEQGDSAMYLCASSSFRGNTEAFFGQGTRLTVV.

This clonotype showed up just a few times. The genes are TRBV7-6 and TRBJ2-3, with 7 bases matching TRBD2. With V trimmed by 5 bases and J by 1 base, 6 bases remained unmatched. CDR1 is SGHVS, CDR2 FNYEAQ, per germline. The CDR3 has 15 residues. The CDR3 DNA sequence: TGTGCCAGCAGCCACTCTAGCGGACGCACAGATACGCAGTATTTT. This sequence encodes CASSHSSGRTDTQYF.

V and J are TRBV3-1 and TRBJ1-2; no clear D gene. Germline V CDR1 and CDR2: LGHDT, YNNKEL (reference sequence). V lost 1 base to trimming and J lost 10 bases, with 10 bases between them. The CDR3 contains 12 residues. CDR3 amino acids: CASSQAEVAYTF. The CDR3 DNA sequence: TGTGCCAGCAGCCAAGCTGAAGTGGCCTACACCTTC.

This clonotype has only a few counts. The chain couples TRBV2 to TRBJ2-3; 8 bases agree with TRBD2. Germline V lookup: CDR1 SNHLY, CDR2 FYNNEI. The CDR3 is made up of 16 amino acids. The V and J ends lost 5 bases and 4 bases, in that order; junction bases with no gene match: 11. CDR3 sequence reads: CASSPVTGGRSDTQYF. Written as DNA, the CDR3 is TGTGCCAGCAGTCCGGTGACGGGGGGGCGATCAGATACGCAGTATTTT.

The chain links TRBV12-3 or TRBV12-4 to TRBJ2-7, with D possibly TRBD2 on 6 matching bases. The length of the CDR3 is 15 residues. V was shortened by 4 bases and J by 1 base, with 14 bases between the two germline ends. CDR3 amino acids: CASSSPGDGSYEQYF. CDR3 nucleotide sequence: TGTGCCAGCAGTTCCCCGGGGGACGGATCCTACGAGCAGTACTTC.

This sequence joins TRBV6-6 and TRBJ2-5; 7 nucleotides line up with TRBD1. The CDR3 loop spans 15 amino acids. Germline V lookup: CDR1 MNHNY, CDR2 SVGAGI (reference sequence). V shed 0 bases, J shed 4 bases, and the junction held 5 bases outside the gene matches. The CDR3 DNA sequence: TGTGCCAGCAGTTACTCAGACAGGGCGCGAGAGACCCAGTACTTC. This translates into CASSYSDRARETQYF.

This clonotype came up a few times. The CDR3 coding sequence is TGTGCCAGCAGCGATCGAGGAGGGGCGAACACCGGGGAGCTGTTTTTT. Translation gives CASSDRGGANTGELFF. The V gene is TRBV3-1, the J gene TRBJ2-2, with TRBD2 as a possible D gene (6 bases). This CDR3 is built from 16 residues. The V end was cut by 5 bases, the J end by 0 bases, with 13 bases between. CDR1 is LGHDT, CDR2 YNNKEL, per germline (reference sequence).

The chain is built from TRBV12-3 or TRBV12-4 and TRBJ1-2, with D unresolved. The CDR3 runs to 13 residues. The ends were cut back, 6 bases at V and 4 bases at J, with 12 bases in the middle. The CDR3 DNA follows: TGTGCCAGCAGCTTCTCGGACGGCTATGGCTACACCTTC. It encodes CASSFSDGYGYTF.

The chain has TRBV5-1 and TRBJ1-2; D is undetermined. Trimming pared 6 bases from V and 6 bases from J, leaving 21 bases between. The germline V gene encodes CDR1 SGHRS and CDR2 YFSETQ. This CDR3 comprises 15 residues. CDR3 sequence (DNA): TGCGCCAGCAATCCTTTATCTCGGACGGAGCATGGCTACACCTTC. It encodes CASNPLSRTEHGYTF.

CDR3 coding DNA: TGCAGTGTAAGAGACACCGGGGAGCTGTTTTTT. This encodes CSVRDTGELFF. The genes are TRBV20-1 and TRBJ2-2; D unresolved. This CDR3 is built from 11 residues. V was cut by 7 bases and J by 3 bases, with 6 bases left in between. The germline V gene encodes CDR1 DFQATT and CDR2 SNEGSKA (reference sequence).

This clonotype turned up a few times. This sequence joins TRBV19 and TRBJ2-1; D might be TRBD1 (5 bases). This CDR3 contains 12 residues. V was trimmed by 7 bases and J by 4 bases, leaving 8 bases between them. Germline V gene sequence: CDR1 LNHDA, CDR2 SQIVND (reference sequence). CDR3 coding DNA: TGTGCCAGTAAAAGGGGTTACAATGAGCAGTTCTTC. Residues: CASKRGYNEQFF.

This clonotype has just a few counts. This chain connects TRBV9 to TRBJ2-1; D is ambiguous. This CDR3 is 15 amino acids long. Germline CDR1 and CDR2: SGDLS and YYNGEE. Trimming removed 4 bases from V and 3 bases from J, with 14 bases in between. The CDR3 region has the DNA TGTGCCAGCAGCCCCCAGGTAGGCCACTACAATGAGCAGTTCTTC. Translation gives CASSPQVGHYNEQFF.

A few counts support this clonotype. The V gene is TRBV5-1, the J gene TRBJ2-5, with D possibly called TRBD1 or TRBD2 (5 bases each). CDR1 is SGHRS and CDR2 is YFSETQ in the germline V gene. V was cut by 0 bases and J by 1 base, with 10 bases left in between. This CDR3 is 15 amino acids long. The CDR3: CASSLASGTQETQYF. Here the CDR3 DNA reads TGCGCCAGCAGCTTGGCCTCGGGGACCCAAGAGACCCAGTACTTC.

There are a few counts of this clonotype. The rearrangement joins TRBV7-9 to TRBJ2-7, with TRBD1 matching 7 bases. V lost 1 base, J lost 6 bases, and 18 bases stayed unmatched. CDR3 length: 18 amino acids. Germline assignment: CDR1 SEHNR and CDR2 FQNEAQ (reference sequence). The CDR3 nucleotides read TGTGCCAGCAGCTTAGTCCTGGATGCGCAGGGGGTAGTCCGCGAGCAGTACTTC. This gives the protein CASSLVLDAQGVVREQYF.

This clonotype was detected a few times. This sequence joins TRBV20-1 and TRBJ2-4; D may be TRBD2 (7 bases). The CDR3 totals 15 residues. Germline V gene sequence: CDR1 DFQATT, CDR2 SNEGSKA (reference sequence). V lost 0 bases and J lost 6, with 15 bases in between. CDR3 coding DNA: TGCAGTGCTAGAGATCGCCCAGGGGAGGGAAACATTCAGTACTTC. Translating it yields CSARDRPGEGNIQYF.

This clonotype was counted a few times. The chain uses TRBV20-1 and TRBJ1-6; D perhaps matches TRBD1 (6 bases). CDR1 and CDR2 from the germline V gene are DFQATT and SNEGSKA (reference sequence). Trimming shortened V by 5 bases and J by 3 bases, and 11 bases separated the two germline ends. The CDR3 extends over 14 amino acids. The CDR3 reads CSASTGIYNSPLHF. In DNA form, the CDR3 reads TGCAGTGCTTCTACAGGGATCTATAATTCACCCCTCCACTTT.